This TCR beta chain came from a study of memory CD4+ T cells and cytomegalovirus serostatus (dated by TCRdb to the late 2010s). Background for the entire study: The approximately 35 healthy Belgian adults in the cohort included 9 who were CMV seropositive and roughly 24 who were CMV seronegative. The study sequenced CD4+ memory TCRbeta repertoires of a Belgian cohort with known cytomegalovirus serostatus to replicate a published TCR-based CMV serostatus classifier. Study-wide findings and limitations: Only CD4+CD45RO+ memory cells were sequenced, unlike the original study, which covered naive and memory CD4+ and CD8+ populations. The original-framework classifier achieved a median bootstrapped AUC of 0.95 with a 95% CI of 0.76-1.00 on the Belgian cohort. CMV serostatus prediction reached a median bootstrapped AUC of about 0.94 with the original framework and 0.91 with a US-trained random forest. Results were interpreted as suggesting that the CMV-associated TCR signature is largely present in the CD4+ memory repertoire. Among the 160 or so previously reported CMV-associated TCRbeta sequences, 60 to 85 showed up in the CD4+ memory repertoires, with each one found in between one and five individuals.

A FACSAria II was used to sort memory CD4+ T cells, defined as single viable CD3+CD4+CD8-CD45RO+ cells. CMV serostatus was determined with a Roche Elecsys assay detecting serum IgG against CMV pp150, pp28, p38 and p52. After thawing, total CD4+ T cells were enriched by positive selection with CD4 magnetic microbeads. The samples came from a different study that was designed specifically to examine the CD4+ T cell memory repertoire. Following standard operating procedures, peripheral blood mononuclear cells were isolated and cryopreserved, while serum was kept at -80 degrees C. The staining relied on CD3-PerCP (BW264/56), CD4-APC (RPA-T4), CD45RO-PE (UCHT1) and CD8-Pacific Orange (3B5) antibodies, and Sytox blue was used to exclude non-viable cells. Regarding this clone: Its antigen is not yet known. No per-base quality is available; no much larger clone lies one base away.

V loses 10 bases at its end and J loses 5 bases; junction bases beyond the gene matches: 9. CDR1 and CDR2 were assigned from the germline V gene (reference sequence) as SGHKS and YYEKEE. The CDR3 starts with the cysteine, ends with the phenylalanine, and has 14 residues. Only the CDR3 DNA stays, 42 bases, in frame from base 1. Genomic DNA was extracted from sorted cells with the Quick-DNA Microprep Kit. TCRbeta DNA was amplified with the immunoSEQ hsTCRbeta kit following the manufacturer's protocol. An Illumina MiSeq instrument was used to sequence the TCRbeta libraries. In the source study's methods: Removing out-of-frame sequences left approximately 2,400,000 distinct TCRbeta sequences, an average of about 70,000 per individual. Each individual was scored using the number of roughly 150 previously reported CMV-associated TCRbeta sequences that the individual carried and the total number of productive distinct TCRbeta sequences. A beta-binomial model was reimplemented in Python, and scikit-learn random forests with default parameters were trained on US cohort data. Classifier performance on the Belgian cohort was summarized as median AUC with percentile confidence intervals calculated over 10,000 bootstrap iterations. Imported from immuneACCESS, the table was reduced by TCRdb to in-frame sequences with V and J called. These copies leave out some clones; in studies compared against another copy, an unresolved V gene accounts for under half, and the cause of the remainder is not known. The V and J calls and clone size come from that table; D and trimming were worked out from the DNA. A total of over 35,000 clones appear in this sample, under 80% of them only once. 0.9% to 0.95% of the sample belongs to the ten largest clones.

The chain employs TRBV5-5 and TRBJ2-2; 9 bases in the junction line up with TRBD2. Sample: memory CD4+ T cells from blood. The TCR originated in an adult in good health and CMV-seronegative. The CDR3 corresponds to CAVERGAGTGELFF. The DNA sequence reads TGTGCCGTGGAGCGGGGGGCAGGTACCGGGGAGCTGTTTTTT.